The sequence of this T cell receptor (beta chain) was determined in a study of regulatory dendritic cells for organ transplantation. Study as a whole: Monocytes received vitamin D3 on days 0 and 4, IL-10 on day 4.

Study-wide findings and caveats: Naive CD4+ and CD8+ repertoires were highly diverse; memory CD8+ was most oligoclonal. Between individuals, the alloreactive memory CD8+ T cell pool differed considerably.

Sorted subsets were CFSE-labeled and cultured approximately 5 days with allogeneic dendritic cells. Note on this clone: No antigen is known for it.

The protocol was immunoSEQ multiplex PCR, while the TCRdb copy is restricted to in-frame clones and leaves out a portion. The sample yields about 21,000 clones, over 75% seen once. The sequencing input was naive CD4+ T cells from blood cultured with dendritic cells. Subset of the sample: CD45RA+ naive T cells. The receptor was derived from a human donor in good health.

CDR3 DNA sequence: TGTGCCAGCAGGACTGGGGGGAAAGCTTTCTTT. This codes for CASRTGGKAFF. J is TRBJ1-1 and V is TRBV28, with a tentative D call TRBD1 (5 bases). Germline CDR1 MDHEN, CDR2 SYDVKM. The CDR3 has 11 residues. V was shortened by 6 bases and J by 9 bases, with 11 bases between the two germline ends.